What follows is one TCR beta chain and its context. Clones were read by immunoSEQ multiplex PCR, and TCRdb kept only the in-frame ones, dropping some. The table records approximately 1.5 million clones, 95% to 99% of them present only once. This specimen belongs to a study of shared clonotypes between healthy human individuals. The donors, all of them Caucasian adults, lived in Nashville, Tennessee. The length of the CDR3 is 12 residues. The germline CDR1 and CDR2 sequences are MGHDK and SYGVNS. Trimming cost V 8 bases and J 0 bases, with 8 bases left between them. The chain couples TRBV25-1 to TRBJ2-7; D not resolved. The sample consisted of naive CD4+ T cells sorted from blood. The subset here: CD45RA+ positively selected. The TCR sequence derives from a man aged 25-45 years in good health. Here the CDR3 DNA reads TGTGCCAGCGGTCGAAGCTCCTACGAGCAGTACTTC. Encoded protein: CASGRSSYEQYF.